The T cell receptor (beta chain) under discussion was sequenced for a study of T cell responses to AZD1222 COVID-19 vaccine. Overall study findings and caveats: Repertoires were sampled only after the peak T cell response. Mapped onto spike, vaccine-associated CD4 TCRs spanned it and were dominant at 160-218 and 743-854. Only a handful of AZD1222 recipients, more than five in all, had baseline seropositivity.

Profiling relied on immunoSEQ multiplex PCR, and the TCRdb table lists in-frame clones only, not all of them. The data show more than 95,000 clones, over 75% seen once. A note on this clone: Its antigen is not known.

The input for sequencing was peripheral blood, taken on day 0 of AZD1222 vaccination. This clonotype originated in an adult in good health.

This chain's CDR3 is CASSDGPGYGYTF. The CDR3 coding sequence is TGTGCCAGCAGTGACGGACCGGGCTATGGCTACACCTTC. The V gene is TRBV6-4, the J gene TRBJ1-2; D is unclear. Germline assignment: CDR1 MRHNA and CDR2 SNTAGT. V lost 2 bases and J 4 bases, leaving 8 bases between the germline ends. The CDR3 runs 13 residues.